This T cell receptor (beta chain) was identified in a study of shared clonotypes between healthy human individuals (dated by TCRdb to the early 2020s). Broadly, across the study: The cohort included three men and a couple of women between 18 and 49 years of age. For each donor, CD4 naive and CD4 memory were each given three plates, CD8 naive was given two plates, and CD8 memory was given one plate. To estimate repertoire size and how much clonotypes are shared between individuals, the study performed deep sequencing of blood TCR repertoires from a few healthy adults. Libraries were prepared and TCR repertoires were sequenced by different laboratories using diverse techniques, in order to increase sequencing depth and limit assay-specific biases. Each donor's leukapheresis produced roughly between roughly 0.85 and 10 billion PBMCs.

Using the deep immunoSEQ assay, TCR CDR3 regions were amplified from genomic DNA by multiplex PCR. Genomic DNA extracted from each cell subset was distributed evenly over all wells of several immunoSEQ 96-well plates, and each plate served as one replicate. For sorted subsets, each replicate PCR was loaded with 200 ng genomic DNA, equivalent to about 30,000 T cell genomes. The purified libraries were quantified using a Qubit 3.0 fluorometer, sized with a Bioanalyzer 2100, and then quantified again using the KAPA Library Quantification kit. A separate single-read 150-cycle Illumina NextSeq 550 flow cell was used to sequence each immunoSEQ 96-well plate. For the original study's pipeline: The immunoSEQ output contained only junctional sequences without quality scores, so filtering could not match that applied to full-length reads. Sequences were annotated with PyIR, a Python wrapper for IgBLAST v1.9, using IMGT germline references to assign V/J genes and CDR3. Reads were filtered out if the reads had weak V/J assignments (E-value above 1e-6), no CDR3, stop codons, out-of-frame junctions, or ambiguous translated residues. V3J clonotypes were defined as sequences sharing the same inferred V gene, J gene, and CDR3 amino acid sequence. Percentage overlap between repertoires was computed as shared unique clonotypes divided by the size of the smaller repertoire. Repertoire richness was assessed with RTK rarefaction, the Chao1 estimator, and Recon v2.1 estimates of unobserved clonotypes. Generation probabilities were computed with OLGA for all TCRbeta clonotypes obtained by the gDNA method from several donors. TCRdb re-hosts the immuneACCESS table, in-frame sequences only. Its copies lack some clones; in the studies checked, an unresolved V gene accounts for under half of them, and the cause for the rest is not known. V and J calls and clone size are as listed in that table; D and trimming were resolved from the DNA. In all, the sample holds approximately 2.1 million clones, and more than 85% of those were seen once. The biggest ten clones account for approximately 0.4% of the sample.

Broad study findings and their caveats: Because the study included a small number of donors, the genetic and exposure-history diversity represented was limited. Naive subsets generally had larger estimated clonotype richness than memory subsets. Around 5% of naive CD4, 3% to 4% of naive CD8, roughly 2.4% of memory CD4, and approximately 0.4% of memory CD8 clonotypes were shared across a few donors. Pairwise subsampling led to the expectation that sequencing depth would affect the degree of clonotype sharing among donors. Only blood was sampled, and tissue TCR repertoires likely differ from those in blood. Incomplete sequencing was indicated by rarefaction of sorted-subset datasets, despite the large sequencing depth. Compared with non-shared clonotypes, the clonotypes found in all four sorted-subset donors had higher generation probabilities.

Concerning this clone itself: It has no known antigen specificity. Per-nucleotide qualities are absent, and no much larger clonotype sits a single base away. Other DNA sequences in this specimen translate into the identical CDR3.

Donors were healthy HIV-negative adults with no recently reported acute infections or vaccinations. All donors were Caucasian adults living in Nashville, Tennessee, USA. CD4+ T cells were enriched by magnetic negative selection, after which naive cells were positively selected on CD45RA and the negative fraction was taken as the memory subset. Blood was obtained by leukapheresis, after which PBMCs were separated by Ficoll-Histopaque density gradient centrifugation and cryopreserved in liquid nitrogen vapor phase. Analytical flow cytometry was used to check the purity and quantity of each magnetically sorted T cell population. Genomic DNA was isolated from each sorted fraction and quantified by UV absorbance on a Nanodrop 2000c. The clonotype comes from a young man in good health. Some clones in this sample may be carry-over from other donors' samples. Sequenced: naive CD4+ T cells from PBMCs. The sample's cell subset or site label, in plain terms: CD45RA+ positively selected.

CDR3 region: CASSPGQGNTEAFF. At the DNA level, the sequence is TGTGCCAGCTCACCGGGACAGGGGAACACTGAAGCTTTCTTT. The chain joins TRBV18 to TRBJ1-1, with TRBD1 identical over 9 junction bases. The germline V gene sets CDR1 to KGHSH and CDR2 to LQKENI. Germline trimming amounts to 3 bases on V and 1 base on J, with 0 as the count of junction bases outside the gene matches. Measured from the cysteine to the phenylalanine, the CDR3 is 14 residues long. Only the CDR3 DNA is retained, 42 bases long and in frame from the first base.